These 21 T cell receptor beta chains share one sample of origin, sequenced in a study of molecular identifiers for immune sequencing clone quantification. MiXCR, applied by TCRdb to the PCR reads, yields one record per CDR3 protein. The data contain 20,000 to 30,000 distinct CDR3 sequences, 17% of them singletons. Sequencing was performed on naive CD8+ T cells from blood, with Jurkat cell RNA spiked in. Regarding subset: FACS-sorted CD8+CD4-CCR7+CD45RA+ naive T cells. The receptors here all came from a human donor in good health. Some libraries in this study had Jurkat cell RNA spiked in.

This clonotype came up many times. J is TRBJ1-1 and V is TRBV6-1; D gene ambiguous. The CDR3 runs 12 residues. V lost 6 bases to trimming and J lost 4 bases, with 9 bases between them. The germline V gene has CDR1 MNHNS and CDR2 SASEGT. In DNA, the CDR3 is TGTGCCAGCAGAGCGGGTGGCACTGAAGCTTTCTTT. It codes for CASRAGGTEAFF.

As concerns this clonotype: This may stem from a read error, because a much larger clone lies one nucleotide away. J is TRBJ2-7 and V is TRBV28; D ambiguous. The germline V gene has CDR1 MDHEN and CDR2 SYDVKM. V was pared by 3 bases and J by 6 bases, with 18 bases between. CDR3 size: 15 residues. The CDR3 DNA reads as TGTGCCAGCAGTTTTGGTCGAGCCACCCGAGGCGAGCAGTACTTC. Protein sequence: CASSFGRATRGEQYF.

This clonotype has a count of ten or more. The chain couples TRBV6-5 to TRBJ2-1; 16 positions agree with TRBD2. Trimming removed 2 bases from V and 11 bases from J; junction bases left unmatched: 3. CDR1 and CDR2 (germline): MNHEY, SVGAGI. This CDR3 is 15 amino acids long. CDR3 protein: CASSYGTSGRAQQFF. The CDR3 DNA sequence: TGTGCCAGCAGTTACGGGACTAGCGGGAGGGCCCAGCAGTTCTTC.

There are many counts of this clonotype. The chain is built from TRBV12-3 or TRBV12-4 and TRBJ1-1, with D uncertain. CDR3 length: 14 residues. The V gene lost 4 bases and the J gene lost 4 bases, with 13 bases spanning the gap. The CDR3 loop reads CASSSPLGGTEAFF. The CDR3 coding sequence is TGTGCCAGCAGTTCTCCACTTGGTGGCACTGAAGCTTTCTTT.

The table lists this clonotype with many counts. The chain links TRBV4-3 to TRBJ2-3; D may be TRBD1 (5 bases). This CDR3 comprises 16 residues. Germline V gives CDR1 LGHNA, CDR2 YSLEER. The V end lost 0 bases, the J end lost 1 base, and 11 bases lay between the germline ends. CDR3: CASSQDGVGRTDTQYF. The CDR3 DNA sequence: TGCGCCAGCAGCCAAGATGGCGTGGGGCGCACAGATACGCAGTATTTT.

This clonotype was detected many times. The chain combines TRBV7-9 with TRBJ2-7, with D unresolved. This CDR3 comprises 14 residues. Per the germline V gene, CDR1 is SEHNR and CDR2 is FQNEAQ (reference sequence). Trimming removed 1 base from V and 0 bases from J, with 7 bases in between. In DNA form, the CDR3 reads TGTGCCAGCAGCTTAGGAACCATCTCCTACGAGCAGTACTTC. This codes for CASSLGTISYEQYF.

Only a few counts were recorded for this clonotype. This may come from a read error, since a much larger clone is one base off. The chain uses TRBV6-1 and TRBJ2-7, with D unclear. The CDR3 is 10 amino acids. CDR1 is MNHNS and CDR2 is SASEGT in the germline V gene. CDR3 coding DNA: TGTGCCAGCAGTGACTACGAGGAGTACTTC. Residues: CASSDYEEYF.

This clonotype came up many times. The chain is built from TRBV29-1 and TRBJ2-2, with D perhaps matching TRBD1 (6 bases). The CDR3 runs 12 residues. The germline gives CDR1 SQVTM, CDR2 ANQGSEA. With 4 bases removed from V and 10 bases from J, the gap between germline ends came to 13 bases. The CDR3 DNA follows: TGCAGCGTTGGGGGGCCTGGGGTGGAGCTGTTTTTT. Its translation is CSVGGPGVELFF.

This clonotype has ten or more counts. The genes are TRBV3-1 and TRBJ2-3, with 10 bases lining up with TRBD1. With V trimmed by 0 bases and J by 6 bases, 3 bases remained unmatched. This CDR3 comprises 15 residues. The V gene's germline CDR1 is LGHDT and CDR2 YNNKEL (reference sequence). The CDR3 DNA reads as TGTGCCAGCAGCCAAGAGTGGGGACAGGGGGATACGCAGTATTTT. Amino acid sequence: CASSQEWGQGDTQYF.

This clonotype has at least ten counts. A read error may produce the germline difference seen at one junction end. In DNA form, the CDR3 reads TGCGCCAGCAGCCAAGGTCGGGGGGACTACGAGCAGTGCTTC. Translation gives CASSQGRGDYEQCF. The chain couples TRBV4-1 to TRBJ2-7; 7 bases line up with TRBD2. This CDR3 is built from 14 residues. Germline values: CDR1 MGHRA, CDR2 YSYEKL.

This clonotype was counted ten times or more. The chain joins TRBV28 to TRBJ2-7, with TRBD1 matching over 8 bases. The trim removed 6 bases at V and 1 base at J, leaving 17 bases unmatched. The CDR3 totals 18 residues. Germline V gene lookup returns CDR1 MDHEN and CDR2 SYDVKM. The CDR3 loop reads CASSPPGQVPTASYEQYF. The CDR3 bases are TGTGCCAGCAGCCCCCCGGGACAGGTGCCAACGGCGTCCTACGAGCAGTACTTC.

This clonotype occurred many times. The CDR3 coding sequence is TGCAGTGCCACTTCTAGCCCACGGGGAGATACGCAGTATTTT. Protein sequence: CSATSSPRGDTQYF. This chain uses TRBV20-1 with TRBJ2-3, with D perhaps TRBD2 (5 bases). The CDR3 is 14 residues long. Germline V gives CDR1 DFQATT, CDR2 SNEGSKA (reference sequence). Trimming left V 6 bases short and J 5 bases short, with 18 bases between.

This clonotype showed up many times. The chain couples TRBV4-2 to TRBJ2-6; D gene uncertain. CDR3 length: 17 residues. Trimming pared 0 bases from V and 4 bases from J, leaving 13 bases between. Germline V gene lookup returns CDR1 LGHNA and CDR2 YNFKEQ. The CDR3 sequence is CASSQEATPWGANVLTF. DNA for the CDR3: TGTGCCAGCAGCCAAGAGGCTACGCCTTGGGGGGCCAACGTCCTGACTTTC.

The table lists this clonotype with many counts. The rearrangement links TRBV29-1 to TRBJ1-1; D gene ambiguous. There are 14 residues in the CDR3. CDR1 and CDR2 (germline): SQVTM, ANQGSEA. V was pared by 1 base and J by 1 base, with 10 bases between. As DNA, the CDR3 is TGCAGCGTTGAAGCTGAGGCTAGGAACACTGAAGCTTTCTTT. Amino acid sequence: CSVEAEARNTEAFF.

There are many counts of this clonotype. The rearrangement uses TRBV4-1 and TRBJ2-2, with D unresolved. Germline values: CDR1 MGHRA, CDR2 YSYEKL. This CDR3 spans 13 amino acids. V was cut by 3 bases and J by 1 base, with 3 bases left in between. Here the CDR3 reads CASSHVNTGELFF. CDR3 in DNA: TGCGCCAGCAGCCACGTGAACACCGGGGAGCTGTTTTTT.

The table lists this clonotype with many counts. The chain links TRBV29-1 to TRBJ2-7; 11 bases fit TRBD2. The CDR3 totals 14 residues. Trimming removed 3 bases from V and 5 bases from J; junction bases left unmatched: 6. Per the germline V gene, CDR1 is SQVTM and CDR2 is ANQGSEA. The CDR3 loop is CSVELAGGPDEQYF. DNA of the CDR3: TGCAGCGTTGAGTTAGCGGGAGGGCCTGACGAGCAGTACTTC.

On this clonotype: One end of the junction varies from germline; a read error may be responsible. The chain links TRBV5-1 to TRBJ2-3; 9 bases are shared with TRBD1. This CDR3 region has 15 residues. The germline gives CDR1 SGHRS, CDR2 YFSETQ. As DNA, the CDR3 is TGCGCCGGCAGCTGGACAGGGGCCACCACAGATACGCAGTATTTT. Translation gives CAGSWTGATTDTQYF.

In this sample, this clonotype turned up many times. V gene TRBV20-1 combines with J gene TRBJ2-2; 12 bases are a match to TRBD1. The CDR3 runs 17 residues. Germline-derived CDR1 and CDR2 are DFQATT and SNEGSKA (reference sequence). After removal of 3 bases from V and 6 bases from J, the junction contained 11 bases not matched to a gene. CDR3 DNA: TGCAGTGCTAGTTCCGGGACAGGGGGCAGGTATCCCGGGGAGCTGTTTTTT. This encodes CSASSGTGGRYPGELFF.

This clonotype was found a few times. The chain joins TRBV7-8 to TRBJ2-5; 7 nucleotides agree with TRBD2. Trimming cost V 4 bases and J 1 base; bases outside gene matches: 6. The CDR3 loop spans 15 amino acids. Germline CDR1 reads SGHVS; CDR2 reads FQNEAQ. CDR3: CASSWMGGFQETQYF. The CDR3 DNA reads TGTGCCAGCAGCTGGATGGGAGGGTTCCAAGAGACCCAGTACTTC.

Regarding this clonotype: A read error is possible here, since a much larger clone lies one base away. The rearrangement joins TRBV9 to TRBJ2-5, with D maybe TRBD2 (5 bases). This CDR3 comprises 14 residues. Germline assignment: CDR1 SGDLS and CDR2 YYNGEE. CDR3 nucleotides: TGTGCCAGCAGCGTAGCATACGGGATGGAGACCCGGTACTTC. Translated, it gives CASSVAYGMETRYF.

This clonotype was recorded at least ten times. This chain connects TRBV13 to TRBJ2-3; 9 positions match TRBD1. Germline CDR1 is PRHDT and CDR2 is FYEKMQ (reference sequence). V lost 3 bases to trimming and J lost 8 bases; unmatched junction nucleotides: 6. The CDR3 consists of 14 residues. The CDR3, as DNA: TGTGCCAGCAGCTTGGGACAGGGCAGGGTTACGCAGTATTTT. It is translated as CASSLGQGRVTQYF.